This T cell receptor beta chain was retrieved from a study of identical twins. Overall study findings and caveats: Out-of-frame beta chain sequences displayed weaker excess sharing between twins. Compared with unrelated sharing, twin-shared out-of-frame alpha sequences had more low-probability sequences.

Unique molecular identifiers were in the cDNA, with template-switch universal primer binding. TCRdb reprocessed the 5' RACE reads via MiXCR and lists one record per CDR3 protein. The top ten hold roughly 2% of the sample, which has 280,000 or so distinct CDR3 sequences, about 8.9% seen once. V dropped 0 bases and J dropped 9 bases, with 14 bases sitting between them. The CDR3 runs 14 residues. CDR1 and CDR2 (germline): MNHNS, SASEGT. A note on this clonotype: As yet, its antigen is unknown.

Separately, the same data were catalogued under a study of yellow fever vaccine responses in identical twins.

Sequenced material: memory (CD45RO+) T cells sorted from blood. This sequence joins TRBV6-1 and TRBJ1-2; D possibly corresponds to TRBD1 (6 bases). This TCR was recovered from a woman aged 18-35 years in good health. CDR3 protein: CASSEAGGSESYTF. CDR3 DNA: TGTGCCAGCAGTGAAGCGGGGGGCAGCGAGAGCTACACCTTC.